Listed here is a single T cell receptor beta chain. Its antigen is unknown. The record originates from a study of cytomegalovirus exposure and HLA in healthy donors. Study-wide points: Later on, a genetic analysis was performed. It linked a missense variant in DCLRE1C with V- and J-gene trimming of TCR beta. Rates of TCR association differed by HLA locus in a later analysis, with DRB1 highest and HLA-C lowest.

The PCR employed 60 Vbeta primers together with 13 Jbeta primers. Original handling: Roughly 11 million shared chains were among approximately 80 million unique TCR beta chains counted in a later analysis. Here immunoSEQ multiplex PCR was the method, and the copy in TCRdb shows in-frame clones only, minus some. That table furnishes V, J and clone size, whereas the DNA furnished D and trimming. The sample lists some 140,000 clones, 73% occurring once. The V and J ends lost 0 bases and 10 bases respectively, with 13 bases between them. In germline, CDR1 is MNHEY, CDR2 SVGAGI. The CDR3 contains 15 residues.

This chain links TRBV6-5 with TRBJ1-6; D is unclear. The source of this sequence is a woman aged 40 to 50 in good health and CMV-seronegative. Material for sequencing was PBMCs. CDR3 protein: CASSYSQSPVSPLHF. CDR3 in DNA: TGTGCCAGCAGTTACTCACAGTCTCCGGTGTCACCCCTCCACTTT.